Following are 20 T cell receptor beta chains from one sample sequenced in a study of human T cells and chemical hapten exposure. TCRdb called the RACE reads again in MiXCR, with one record for every CDR3 protein. The data contain 120,000 to 150,000 distinct CDR3 sequences, about 11% of them seen just once; the ten biggest clones take up 1.2% to 1.5%. Time point here: patch test 2, 6 weeks after DPC sensitization. Treatment given: therapeutic diphenylcyclopropenone sensitization with weekly scalp DPC. Sequences were derived from whole blood, sampled in connection with sensitization to the hapten diphenylcyclopropenone (DPC). The receptors stem from a woman between 45 and 60 years old with alopecia areata. Some clones in this sample may be carry-over from other donors' samples.

The chain combines TRBV6-2 or TRBV6-3 with TRBJ2-4; D unclear. CDR1 and CDR2 (germline): MNHEY, SVGEGT. The CDR3 length is 14 residues. Trimming shortened V by 5 bases and J by 6 bases, and 14 bases separated the two germline ends. CDR3 protein: CASSPTVSANIQYF. The CDR3 nucleotides are TGTGCCAGCAGTCCAACTGTCTCGGCAAACATTCAGTACTTC.

The table lists this clonotype with many counts. The chain has TRBV18 and TRBJ2-5; D is undetermined. The germline V gene encodes CDR1 KGHSH and CDR2 LQKENI. The germline V and J ends were trimmed by 8 bases and 2 bases, with 6 bases remaining between them. This CDR3 is 11 amino acids long. The CDR3 protein is CASSSQETQYF. In nucleotides, the CDR3 is TGTGCCAGCAGCTCTCAAGAGACCCAGTACTTC.

The rearrangement joins TRBV20-1 to TRBJ2-3; 9 bases are a match to TRBD2. V trimming: 5 bases; J trimming: 5 bases; junction bases outside the gene matches: 11. Germline V gene data show CDR1 as DFQATT and CDR2 as SNEGSKA (reference sequence). This CDR3 contains 15 residues. The chain's CDR3 is CSAGIAGVKGDTQYF. In DNA form, the CDR3 reads TGCAGTGCTGGAATAGCGGGAGTGAAGGGAGATACGCAGTATTTT.

This clonotype was detected a few times. The chain has TRBV4-2 and TRBJ2-3; the match to TRBD2 covers 7 bases. Per germline, CDR1 LGHNA and CDR2 YNFKEQ. The CDR3 length is 16 residues. V lost 0 bases, J lost 3 bases, and 6 bases stayed unmatched. The CDR3 bases are TGTGCCAGCAGCCAAGACGCGGGAGAAGGTACAGATACGCAGTATTTT. This sequence encodes CASSQDAGEGTDTQYF.

Notes on this clonotype: The junction does not match germline at one end; this may be a read error. The CDR3 DNA follows: TGCAGTGCAATTTCACCGGCCCCAGTATTC. It encodes CSAISPAPVF. V gene TRBV20-1 combines with J gene TRBJ2-7; D call uncertain. Germline V gene sequence: CDR1 DFQATT, CDR2 SNEGSKA (reference sequence). The CDR3 totals 10 residues.

This clonotype came up a few times. The chain has TRBV28 and TRBJ2-1; D is uncertain. CDR3 length: 13 residues. V gave up 2 bases and J gave up 7 bases, with 9 bases separating them. Germline assignment: CDR1 MDHEN and CDR2 SYDVKM. The CDR3 is CASSLVGRNEQFF. In DNA, the CDR3 is TGTGCCAGCAGTTTAGTTGGCCGGAATGAGCAGTTCTTC.

The chain is built from TRBV3-1 and TRBJ2-1, with D possibly matching TRBD2 (5 bases). CDR1 is LGHDT, CDR2 YNNKEL, per germline (reference sequence). V lost 4 bases and J lost 1, with 20 bases in between. This CDR3 comprises 18 residues. The CDR3 DNA is TGTGCCAGCAGCCCGCCGTCTGAACGCGGGCGTTCCTACAATGAGCAGTTCTTC. It yields the protein CASSPPSERGRSYNEQFF.

This rearrangement joins TRBV7-2 to TRBJ1-5; D is undetermined. This CDR3 spans 14 amino acids. V was trimmed by 4 bases and J by 0 bases, leaving 7 bases between them. Germline assignment: CDR1 SGHTA and CDR2 FQGNSA. Written as DNA, the CDR3 is TGTGCCAGCAGCTGGGCGGGTAGCAATCAGCCCCAGCATTTT. Translating gives CASSWAGSNQPQHF. Complete variable domain (other parts from reference TRBV7-2 and TRBJ1-5): GAGVSQSPSNKVTEKGKDVELRCDPISGHTALYWYRQSLGQGLEFLIYFQGNSAPDKSGLPSDRFSAERTGGSVSTLTIQRTQQEDSAVYLCASSWAGSNQPQHFGDGTRLSIL.

This clonotype has just a few counts. This sequence joins TRBV20-1 and TRBJ1-6; D uncertain. Between the trimmed V and J ends, which lost 7 bases and 3 bases, there was a span of 16 bases. Per the germline V gene, CDR1 is DFQATT and CDR2 is SNEGSKA (reference sequence). This CDR3 contains 15 residues. The CDR3 nucleotides are TGCAGTGTCCCAGACCTGCAATTCTATAATTCACCCCTCCACTTT. Protein product: CSVPDLQFYNSPLHF.

The chain carries TRBV27 and TRBJ1-4, with 7 positions matching TRBD1. Germline V gene sequence: CDR1 MNHEY, CDR2 SMNVEV (reference sequence). Trimming took 5 bases from V and 2 from J; bases not matched to a gene: 5. The CDR3 is 15 residues long. The CDR3 loop reads CASSLQGGTNEKLFF. The CDR3 DNA reads TGTGCCAGCAGTCTTCAGGGGGGCACTAATGAAAAACTGTTTTTT.

This clonotype has only one observation. This CDR3 reads CASSRGVNEKLFF. DNA of the CDR3: TGTGCCAGCAGCCGAGGGGTGAATGAAAAACTGTTTTTT. The chain couples TRBV7-2 to TRBJ1-4; TRBD1 is a possible D gene (5 bases). The CDR3 contains 13 residues. Per germline, CDR1 SGHTA and CDR2 FQGNSA. The ends were cut back, 5 bases at V and 5 bases at J, with 9 bases in the middle.

The gene calls are TRBV12-5 and TRBJ2-4; the match to TRBD1 covers 9 bases. V lost 1 base to trimming and J lost 8 bases; unmatched junction nucleotides: 6. CDR1 and CDR2 (germline): LGHNT, FRNRAP. The CDR3 spans 15 residues. The CDR3 DNA is TGTGCTAGTGGTTTGGAAACCGGGACAGGGCACATTCAGTACTTC. Its translation: CASGLETGTGHIQYF.

The chain has TRBV28 and TRBJ2-1, with D unclear. There are 12 residues in the CDR3. The germline V gene encodes CDR1 MDHEN and CDR2 SYDVKM. Trimming took off 5 bases at V and 6 bases at J, with 8 bases between the two ends. The CDR3 sequence is CASSPVVNEQFF. DNA for the CDR3: TGTGCCAGCAGTCCAGTTGTCAATGAGCAGTTCTTC. Looking up the rest from reference TRBV28 and TRBJ2-1 gives the full variable domain: DVKVTQSSRYLVKRTGEKVFLECVQDMDHENMFWYRQDPGLGLRLIYFSYDVKMKEKGDIPEGYSVSREKKERFSLILESASTNQTSMYLCASSPVVNEQFFGPGTRLTVL.

In this sample, this clonotype turned up a few times. V gene TRBV4-3 combines with J gene TRBJ2-3; a weak D match, TRBD2 (5 bases). This CDR3 contains 15 residues. The germline V gene encodes CDR1 LGHNA and CDR2 YSLEER. Trimming pared 4 bases from V and 1 base from J, leaving 12 bases between. CDR3 coding DNA: TGCGCCAGCAGCCTAGACTACCCCGGCACAGATACGCAGTATTTT. Translation: CASSLDYPGTDTQYF.

As for this clonotype: A much larger clone is a single base away; this may be a read error. The gene calls are TRBV7-3 and TRBJ2-3, with TRBD1 as a possible D gene (6 bases). Germline CDR1 reads SGHTA; CDR2 reads FQGTGA. V lost 3 bases and J 1 base, leaving 11 bases between the germline ends. This CDR3 has 15 amino acids. The CDR3 spells CASSFRGLRTDTQYF. The CDR3 coding sequence is TGTGCCAGCAGCTTCAGGGGCTTACGCACAGATACGCAGTATTTT.

This clonotype was observed many times. This rearrangement joins TRBV7-3 to TRBJ2-1, with 8 bases aligning to TRBD2. J gave up 2 bases and V 5 bases, and 2 bases lay outside the gene matches. The CDR3 contains 14 residues. Germline CDR1 SGHTA, CDR2 FQGTGA. The CDR3 spells CASSQGLAYNEQFF. CDR3 coding DNA: TGTGCCAGCAGCCAGGGACTAGCCTACAATGAGCAGTTCTTC. The full variable domain, its missing parts supplied by reference TRBV7-3 and TRBJ2-1, is GAGVSQTPSNKVTEKGKYVELRCDPISGHTALYWYRQSLGQGPEFLIYFQGTGAADDSGLPNDRFFAVRPEGSVSTLKIQRTERGDSAVYLCASSQGLAYNEQFFGPGTRLTVL.

The CDR3 loop is CASSLETTSYEQYF. The CDR3 DNA sequence: TGTGCCAGCAGCTTGGAGACCACCTCCTACGAGCAGTACTTC. The rearrangement links TRBV5-4 to TRBJ2-7; D is undetermined. Per germline, CDR1 SGHNT and CDR2 YYREEE (reference sequence). V was trimmed by 0 bases and J by 0 bases, leaving 7 bases between them. The CDR3 covers 14 residues.

The J gene is TRBJ2-4, the V gene TRBV6-2 or TRBV6-3, with D possibly matching TRBD2 (6 bases). In germline, CDR1 is MNHEY, CDR2 SVGEGT. The CDR3 has 15 residues. Deletions cut 7 bases from V and 1 base from J, with 14 bases between. CDR3 DNA: TGTGCCAGCATGGGACTTATTGAGGCCAAAAACATTCAGTACTTC. Amino acids: CASMGLIEAKNIQYF.

This clonotype was detected only a few times. The chain employs TRBV4-1 and TRBJ2-2; D possibly corresponds to TRBD1 (6 bases). Germline lookup yields CDR1 MGHRA and CDR2 YSYEKL. Trimming removed 4 bases from V and 2 bases from J, with 17 bases in between. The CDR3 totals 17 residues. The CDR3 nucleotides are TGCGCCAGCAGCCCATGGCATGGGGGCGCAAACACCGGGGAGCTGTTTTTT. Translating gives CASSPWHGGANTGELFF.

The V and J genes are TRBV9 and TRBJ1-1; maybe TRBD1 (5 bases). Germline-derived CDR1 and CDR2 are SGDLS and YYNGEE. V was trimmed by 4 bases and J by 7 bases, leaving 14 bases between them. CDR3 length: 13 residues. The CDR3: CASSTRSGGEAFF. As DNA, the CDR3 is TGTGCCAGCAGCACTCGTTCCGGGGGTGAAGCTTTCTTT.